These 15 T cell receptor beta chains share one sample of origin, sequenced in a study of T cell responses to AZD1222 COVID-19 vaccine. Only in-frame clones appear in the TCRdb table, and some are missing; sequencing was by immunoSEQ multiplex PCR. The sample gives fewer than 120,000 clones, around 82% of which show up once; 4% to 5% is in the top ten. The starting material was peripheral blood, obtained on day 0 of AZD1222 vaccination. Receptors originate from an adult in good health.

As for this clone: Other DNA sequences in the sample encode the same CDR3. This chain connects TRBV4-3 to TRBJ1-3, with D uncertain. Germline V CDR1 and CDR2: LGHNA, YSLEER. The CDR3 length is 15 residues. V was clipped by 0 bases and J by 0 bases, with 6 bases between them. In nucleotides, the CDR3 is TGCGCCAGCAGCCAAGACTCCAGCTCTGGAAACACCATATATTTT. This codes for CASSQDSSSGNTIYF.

The genes are TRBV3-1 (or the pseudogene TRBV3-2) and TRBJ2-1; D gene ambiguous. The CDR3 spans 17 residues. The V gene's germline CDR1 is LGHDT and CDR2 YNNKEL (reference sequence). V dropped 3 bases and J dropped 0 bases, with 15 bases sitting between them. The CDR3 loop reads CASSHTYRTGSYNEQFF. In DNA, the CDR3 is TGTGCCAGCAGCCACACCTATCGTACTGGCTCCTACAATGAGCAGTTCTTC.

The chain combines TRBV30 with TRBJ1-1; D possibly corresponds to TRBD1 (5 bases). Germline CDR1 GTSNPN, CDR2 SVGIG (reference sequence). Deletions cut 0 bases from V and 8 bases from J, with 13 bases between. This CDR3 spans 13 amino acids. CDR3 bases: TGTGCCTGGAGTGTAGGGGCCGGGAGAGAAGCTTTCTTT. Encoded protein: CAWSVGAGREAFF.

The chain recombines TRBV4-3 with TRBJ1-2; no firm D call. There are 14 residues in the CDR3. CDR1 and CDR2 (germline): LGHNA, YSLEER. The ends were cut back, 0 bases at V and 4 bases at J, with 9 bases in the middle. CDR3 DNA sequence: TGCGCCAGCAGCCAAGATTCCGGGTCCTATGGCTACACCTTC. This codes for CASSQDSGSYGYTF.

This clone was found once. V gene TRBV28 combines with J gene TRBJ2-2, with 14 bases that match TRBD2. CDR1 and CDR2 from the germline V gene are MDHEN and SYDVKM. V lost 3 bases to trimming and J lost 7 bases; unmatched junction nucleotides: 4. This CDR3 spans 16 amino acids. The CDR3 region is CASSLGTSGSYGELFF. The CDR3 DNA sequence: TGTGCCAGCAGTTTGGGGACTAGCGGGAGTTACGGGGAGCTGTTTTTT.

V gene TRBV2 combines with J gene TRBJ1-5, with D perhaps matching TRBD1 (5 bases). The CDR3 has 13 amino acids. V was cut by 11 bases and J by 3 bases, with 14 bases left in between. Germline V gene lookup returns CDR1 SNHLY and CDR2 FYNNEI. CDR3 DNA sequence: TGTGCCTCCAGTCCAGGGAACAATCAGCCCCAGCATTTT. Translation: CASSPGNNQPQHF.

The V and J genes are TRBV5-1 and TRBJ2-5; the D is unclear. This CDR3 has 11 amino acids. Germline V CDR1 and CDR2: SGHRS, YFSETQ. Between the trimmed V and J ends, which lost 5 bases and 2 bases, there was a span of 4 bases. This CDR3 is CASRRQETQYF. The DNA of the CDR3 is TGCGCCAGCAGACGGCAAGAGACCCAGTACTTC. The full variable domain, in which reference TRBV5-1 and TRBJ2-5 provide the parts outside the CDR3, is KAGVTQTPRYLIKTRGQQVTLSCSPISGHRSVSWYQQTPGQGLQFLFEYFSETQRNKGNFPGRFSGRQFSNSRSEMNVSTLELGDSALYLCASRRQETQYFGPGTRLLVL.

V and J are TRBV7-9 and TRBJ1-4; possibly TRBD1 for D (6 bases). Trimming cost V 5 bases and J 6 bases, with 10 bases left between them. CDR3 size: 13 residues. Germline assignment: CDR1 SEHNR and CDR2 FQNEAQ (reference sequence). In DNA, the CDR3 is TGTGCCAGCAGCCAGACAGGCGATGAAAAACTGTTTTTT. Residues: CASSQTGDEKLFF.

This sequence joins TRBV7-9 and TRBJ1-2; 9 positions match TRBD1. J lost 8 bases, V lost 8 bases, and 3 bases had no gene match. Germline CDR1 is SEHNR and CDR2 is FQNEAQ (reference sequence). The CDR3 spans 11 residues. The CDR3 spells CASGTGRGYTF. CDR3 DNA: TGTGCCAGCGGGACAGGGAGGGGCTACACCTTC.

This rearrangement joins TRBV10-2 to TRBJ2-7, with D hard to call. Germline CDR1 and CDR2: WSHSY and SAAADI. Trimming cost V 7 bases and J 5 bases, with 18 bases left between them. This CDR3 has 14 residues. The CDR3 spells CASTSGPLPDEQYF. In nucleotides, the CDR3 is TGCGCCAGCACCTCCGGCCCGTTACCCGACGAGCAGTACTTC.

V usage is TRBV10-1 and J usage is TRBJ2-7, with D unresolved. V shed 5 bases and J shed 7 bases, with 6 bases lying between them. Germline values: CDR1 WNHNN, CDR2 SYGVQD (reference sequence). CDR3 length equals 10 residues. In DNA form, the CDR3 reads TGCGCCAGCAGTCGATCTGAGCAGTACTTC. Translation gives CASSRSEQYF.

The chain combines TRBV18 with TRBJ1-2; TRBD1 matches at 10 bases. Germline-derived CDR1 and CDR2 are KGHSH and LQKENI. The CDR3 totals 15 residues. V lost 2 bases to trimming and J lost 6 bases; unmatched junction nucleotides: 6. The CDR3 DNA reads as TGTGCCAGCTCACCATCTCGGACAGGGGGGGATGGCTACACCTTC. Amino acid sequence: CASSPSRTGGDGYTF.

The rearrangement links TRBV27 to TRBJ2-7, with 7 bases fitting TRBD1. The CDR3 length is 16 residues. The germline gives CDR1 MNHEY, CDR2 SMNVEV (reference sequence). V was pared by 6 bases and J by 0 bases, with 11 bases of the junction left unmatched. CDR3 sequence (DNA): TGTGCCAGCAGATTCGGGACAGTAACGAGCTCCTACGAGCAGTACTTC. Translation gives CASRFGTVTSSYEQYF.

V gene TRBV24-1 combines with J gene TRBJ1-1; D unresolved. In germline, CDR1 is KGHDR, CDR2 SFDVKD. V lost 0 bases and J 10 bases, leaving 14 bases between the germline ends. The CDR3 length is 14 residues. DNA for the CDR3: TGTGCCACCAGTGATTTGTCAACCCCCAGAGGAGCTTTCTTT. Residues: CATSDLSTPRGAFF.

The chain carries TRBV6-5 and TRBJ1-1, with a possible D match to TRBD1 (6 bases). Trimming left V 6 bases short and J 4 bases short, with 15 bases between. This CDR3 has 14 amino acids. The V gene's germline CDR1 is MNHEY and CDR2 SVGAGI. The CDR3, as DNA: TGTGCCAGCAGGAAGGGGGTGATTAGCACTGAAGCTTTCTTT. Residues: CASRKGVISTEAFF.